These 3 T cell receptor beta chains share one sample of origin, sequenced in a study of CD8 T cells in ankylosing spondylitis. Using its own MiXCR run on the 5' RACE reads, TCRdb lists one record per CDR3 protein. Of 200,000 to 300,000 distinct CDR3 sequences listed, 8.6% are singletons. The sequenced sample was blood, either unsorted or a sorted T cell fraction (not recorded which). The receptors stem from a male donor with ankylosing spondylitis or in good health (not recorded which).

With regard to this clonotype: An end of the junction differs from the germline gene, which may be a read error. The gene calls are TRBV6-2 or TRBV6-3 and TRBJ1-1; D call uncertain. CDR1 is MNHEY, CDR2 SVGEGT, per germline. The CDR3 runs to 13 residues. CDR3 nucleotides: TGTGCCAGCATTTACAGTATGAACACTGAAGCTTTCTTT. It specifies CASIYSMNTEAFF.

This clonotype appeared many times. The chain links TRBV9 to TRBJ2-1, with a possible D match to TRBD1 (6 bases). Per germline, CDR1 SGDLS and CDR2 YYNGEE. CDR3 length: 15 residues. V lost 1 base and J lost 2, with 10 bases in between. CDR3 sequence reads: CASSVSEGAYNEQFF. Here the CDR3 DNA reads TGTGCCAGCAGCGTATCAGAGGGGGCCTACAATGAGCAGTTCTTC.

This clonotype was counted many times. This rearrangement joins TRBV12-3 or TRBV12-4 to TRBJ2-2; D is possibly TRBD1 (5 bases). The CDR3 runs 15 residues. Trimming shortened V by 6 bases and J by 7 bases, and 18 bases separated the two germline ends. The CDR3 region has the DNA TGTGCCAGCAGCAGATTTCAAAGTAGGGGCGGGGAGCTGTTTTTT. Protein sequence: CASSRFQSRGGELFF.